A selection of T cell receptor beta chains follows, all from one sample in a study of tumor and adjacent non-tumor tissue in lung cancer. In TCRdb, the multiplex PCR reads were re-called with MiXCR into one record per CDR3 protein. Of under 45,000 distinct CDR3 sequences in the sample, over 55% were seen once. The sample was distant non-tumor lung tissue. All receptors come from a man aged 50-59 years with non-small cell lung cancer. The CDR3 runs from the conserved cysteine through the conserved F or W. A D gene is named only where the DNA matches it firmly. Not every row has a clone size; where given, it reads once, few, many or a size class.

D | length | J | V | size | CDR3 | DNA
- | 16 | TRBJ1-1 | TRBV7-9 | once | CASSVRSLGLNTEAFF | TGTGCCAGCAGCGTGAGGAGTTTGGGATTGAACACTGAAGCTTTCTTT
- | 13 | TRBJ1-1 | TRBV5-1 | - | CASSTDGNTEALF | TGCGCCAGCAGCACCGATGGGAACACTGAAGCTCTCTTT
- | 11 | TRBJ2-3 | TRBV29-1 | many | CSVEGADTQYF | TGCAGCGTTGAGGGGGCAGATACGCAGTATTTT
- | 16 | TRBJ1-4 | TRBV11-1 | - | CASSLDYETGTEKLFF | TGTGCCAGCAGCTTAGACTACGAGACAGGAACCGAAAAACTGTTTTTT
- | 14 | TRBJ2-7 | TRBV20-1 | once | CSAILPAGTSEQYF | TGCAGTGCTATACTTCCCGCGGGAACCAGCGAGCAGTACTTC
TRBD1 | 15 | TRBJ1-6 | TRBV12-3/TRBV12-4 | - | CVSSLGDRANPPLHF | TGTGTCAGCAGTTTGGGGGACAGGGCTAATCCACCCCTCCACTTT
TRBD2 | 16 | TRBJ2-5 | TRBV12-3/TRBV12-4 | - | CASTRGTRGGAGTQYF | TGTGCCAGCACCCGCGGGACTAGAGGGGGGGCAGGGACCCAGTACTTC
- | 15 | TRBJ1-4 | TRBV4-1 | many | CASSQAQGRGEKLFF | TGCGCCAGCAGCCAAGCCCAGGGAAGGGGTGAAAAACTGTTTTTT
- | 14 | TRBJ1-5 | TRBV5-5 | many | CASRLGLDNQPQHF | TGTGCCAGCAGATTGGGACTAGACAATCAGCCCCAGCATTTT
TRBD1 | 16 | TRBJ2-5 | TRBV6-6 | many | CASRGGQGTLQETQYF | TGTGCCAGCAGAGGCGGACAGGGGACTCTCCAAGAGACCCAGTACTTC
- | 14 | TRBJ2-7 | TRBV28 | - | CANSLRGDAREQYF | TGTGCCAACAGTTTACGTGGGGACGCCCGCGAGCAGTACTTC
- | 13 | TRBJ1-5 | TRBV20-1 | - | CNASRDNNQPQHF | TGCAATGCCAGTCGGGACAATAATCAGCCCCAGCATTTT
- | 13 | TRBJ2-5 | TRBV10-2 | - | CAKLSRVQETQYF | TGCGCCAAGCTTTCGAGAGTGCAAGAGACCCAGTACTTC
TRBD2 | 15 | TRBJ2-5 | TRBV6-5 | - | CASSSRRGVMMTQYF | TGTGCCAGCAGCTCTAGACGGGGGGTTATGATGACCCAGTACTTC
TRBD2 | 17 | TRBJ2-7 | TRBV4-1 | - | CTSSQVMVVGGFHGQYF | TGCACCAGCAGCCAAGTGATGGTCGTGGGAGGGTTCCACGGGCAGTACTTC
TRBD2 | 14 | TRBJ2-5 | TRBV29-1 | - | CSVWLAGGEEMQYF | TGCAGCGTGTGGCTAGCGGGAGGAGAAGAGATGCAGTACTTC
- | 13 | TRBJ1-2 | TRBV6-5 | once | CPSDYSLGYGYTF | TGTCCCAGCGATTACAGTCTGGGATATGGCTACACCTTC
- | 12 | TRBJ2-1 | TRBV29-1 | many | CSAEGQSDEQFF | TGCAGCGCTGAAGGACAGTCCGATGAGCAGTTCTTC
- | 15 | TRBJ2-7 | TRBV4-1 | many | CASSIGPADSYEQYF | TGCGCCAGCAGCATTGGACCAGCGGACTCCTACGAGCAGTACTTC
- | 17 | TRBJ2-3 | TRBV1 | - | CISSQLGGGAGTDTQYF | TGCATCAGCAGCCAACTGGGAGGGGGGGCGGGCACAGATACGCAGTATTTT
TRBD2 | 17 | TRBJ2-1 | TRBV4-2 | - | CASSQYRASGSVGEQFF | TGTGCCAGCAGCCAATATAGGGCTAGCGGAAGTGTCGGTGAGCAGTTCTTC
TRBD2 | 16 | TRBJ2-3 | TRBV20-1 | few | CSANAGTSGRMDTQYF | TGCAGTGCTAACGCCGGGACTAGCGGGAGGATGGATACGCAGTATTTT
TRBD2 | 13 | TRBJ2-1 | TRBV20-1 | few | CSALGTTINEQFF | TGCAGTGCTCTGGGGACTACCATCAATGAGCAGTTCTTC
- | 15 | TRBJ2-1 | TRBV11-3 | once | CASSLMGQAVNEQFF | TGTGCAAGCAGCCTAATGGGCCAGGCTGTCAATGAGCAGTTCTTC
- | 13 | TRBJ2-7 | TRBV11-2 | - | CASSFGPAKEQYF | TGTGCCAGCAGCTTTGGTCCGGCGAAGGAGCAGTACTTC
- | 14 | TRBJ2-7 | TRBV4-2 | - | CASSNRGPPYKQYF | TGTGCCAGCAGTAACCGGGGCCCTCCCTACAAGCAGTACTTC
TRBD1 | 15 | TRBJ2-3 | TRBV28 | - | CASSSQGASDDTQYF | TGTGCCAGCAGTTCCCAGGGGGCAAGCGACGATACGCAGTATTTT
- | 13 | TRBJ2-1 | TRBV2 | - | CASGLAEGDEQFF | TGTGCCAGCGGGCTAGCGGAGGGGGATGAGCAGTTCTTC
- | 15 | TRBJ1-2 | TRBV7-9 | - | CASSSLRNRETGYTF | TGTGCCAGCAGCTCCCTCCGAAACCGGGAGACTGGCTACACCTTC
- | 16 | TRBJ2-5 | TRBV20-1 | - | CSALRDRLTRRETQYF | TGCAGTGCTTTACGGGACCGACTCACCCGACGAGAGACCCAGTACTTC
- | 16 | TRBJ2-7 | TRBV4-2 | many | CASSQRTTFIAYEQYF | TGTGCCAGCAGCCAGAGGACTACATTCATCGCCTACGAGCAGTACTTC
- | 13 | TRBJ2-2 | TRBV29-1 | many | CSVEGWNTGELFF | TGCAGCGTTGAGGGTTGGAACACCGGGGAGCTGTTTTTT
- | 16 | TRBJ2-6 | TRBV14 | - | CASSQGGYSVANILTF | TGTGCCAGCAGCCAAGGGGGTTACTCTGTGGCCAACATCCTGACTTTC
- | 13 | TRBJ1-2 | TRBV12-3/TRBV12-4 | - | CASSFRGNYGYIF | TGTGCCAGCAGTTTCAGGGGAAACTATGGCTACATCTTC
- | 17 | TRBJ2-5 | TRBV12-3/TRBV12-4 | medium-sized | CASSFELSDRAQETQYF | TGTGCCAGCAGTTTCGAATTGTCGGACAGAGCCCAAGAGACCCAGTACTTC
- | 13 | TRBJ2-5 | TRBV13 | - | CASTMGWQETQYF | TGTGCCAGCACCATGGGATGGCAAGAGACTCAGTACTTC
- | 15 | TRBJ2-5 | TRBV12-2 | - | CASRYRTGSQETQYF | TGTGCAAGTCGCTATAGGACAGGATCCCAAGAGACCCAGTACTTC
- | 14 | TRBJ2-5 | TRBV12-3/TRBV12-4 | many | CASSFWGNQETQYF | TGTGCCAGCAGTTTCTGGGGGAACCAAGAGACCCAGTACTTC
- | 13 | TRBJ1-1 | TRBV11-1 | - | CASSSVTWDEAFF | TGTGCCAGCAGCTCCGTGACATGGGATGAAGCTTTCTTT
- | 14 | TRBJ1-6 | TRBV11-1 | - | CDISLEDLGSPLHF | TGTGACATCAGCTTAGAGGATTTGGGCTCACCCCTCCACTTT
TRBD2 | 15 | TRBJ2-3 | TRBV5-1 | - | CASALAGQVADTQYF | TGCGCCAGCGCGCTAGCGGGCCAGGTGGCAGATACGCAGTATTTT
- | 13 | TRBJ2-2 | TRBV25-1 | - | CASRVGNTGELFF | TGTGCCAGCAGGGTAGGGAACACCGGGGAGCTGTTTTTT
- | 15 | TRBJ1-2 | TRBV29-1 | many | CSVAEGGRGEYGYTF | TGCAGCGTTGCCGAAGGTGGTAGGGGAGAGTATGGCTACACCTTC
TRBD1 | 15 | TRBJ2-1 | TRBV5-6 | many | CASSLAETGGNEQFF | TGTGCCAGCAGCTTGGCCGAGACAGGGGGCAATGAGCAGTTCTTC
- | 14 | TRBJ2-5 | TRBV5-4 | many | CASNLQGAEETQYF | TGTGCCAGCAATTTACAGGGTGCGGAAGAGACCCAGTACTTC
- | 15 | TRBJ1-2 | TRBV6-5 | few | CASSYSGGSEYGYTF | TGTGCCAGCAGTTACTCTGGAGGGAGCGAGTATGGTTACACCTTC
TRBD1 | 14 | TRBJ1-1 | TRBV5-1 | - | CASRSGTEGTEAFF | TGCGCCAGCAGATCCGGGACAGAGGGCACTGAAGCTTTCTTT
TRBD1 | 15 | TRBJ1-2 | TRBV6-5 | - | CVSSSTFTGGVGCTF | TGTGTCAGTAGTTCCACCTTTACAGGGGGCGTCGGCTGCACCTTC
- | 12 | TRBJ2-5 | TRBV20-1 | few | CSADKGRETHYF | TGCAGTGCTGACAAGGGCCGGGAGACCCATTACTTC
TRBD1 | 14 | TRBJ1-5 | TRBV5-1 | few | CASRPDRDAQPQHF | TGCGCCAGCAGACCAGACAGGGATGCTCAGCCCCAGCATTTT
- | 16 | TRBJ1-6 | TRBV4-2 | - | CVSNLGLRGSNSPLHF | TGTGTCAGCAACCTCGGTCTGAGGGGGTCAAATTCACCCCTCCACTTT
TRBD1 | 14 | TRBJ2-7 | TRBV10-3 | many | CAIRFDGTDYEQYF | TGTGCCATCAGGTTCGATGGGACAGACTACGAGCAGTACTTC